One sample yielded the 3 T cell receptor beta chains listed below, sequenced in a study of immune evolution from preneoplasia to lung adenocarcinoma. The assay was immunoSEQ multiplex PCR, and TCRdb's table has in-frame clones only and misses some. The table shows around 41,000 clones, with roughly 80% occurring only once. Sequenced material: FFPE invasive lung adenocarcinoma tissue. These receptors were taken from a person in their sixties or seventies with lung adenocarcinoma.

The chain recombines TRBV19 with TRBJ2-7, with D unclear. Trimming shortened V by 1 base and J by 2 bases, and 18 bases separated the two germline ends. The germline V gene has CDR1 LNHDA and CDR2 SQIVND (reference sequence). The CDR3 totals 17 residues. The CDR3 loop is CASSIVRESCLTYEQYF. CDR3 DNA sequence: TGTGCCAGTAGTATAGTGCGTGAGTCCTGCCTAACCTACGAGCAGTACTTC.

The chain uses TRBV9 and TRBJ2-7; possible D gene TRBD2, 5 bases. V lost 0 bases to trimming and J lost 6 bases, with 10 bases between them. The CDR3 runs to 13 residues. The germline V gene encodes CDR1 SGDLS and CDR2 YYNGEE. The CDR3, as DNA: TGTGCCAGCAGCGTAGCCAGAAGCGGCGAGCAGTACTTC. Translated, it gives CASSVARSGEQYF.

The V gene is TRBV12-5, the J gene TRBJ2-1; D uncertain. The germline V gene has CDR1 LGHNT and CDR2 FRNRAP. V gave up 0 bases and J gave up 15 bases, with 15 bases separating them. This CDR3 has 13 amino acids. The CDR3 DNA follows: TGTGCTAGTGGTTTGGTACACGTTCCCTATCCGTTCTTC. Translation gives CASGLVHVPYPFF.